These T cell receptor beta chains were read from a single sample in a study of regulatory and conventional T cells in RAG deficiency. Method: immunoSEQ multiplex PCR; TCRdb's copy keeps in-frame clones and lacks some. The repertoire holds roughly 30,000 clones, with roughly 96% as singletons. These records were also assigned to another study, of regulatory T cells.

Sample: CD25- CD4+ T cells sorted from blood. The receptors come from a human donor in good health. CDR3s include the opening cysteine and the closing phenylalanine or tryptophan. The D gene is left open where the match is weak. Rows may omit the clone size; those that give it use once, few, many or a size class.

v_gene	abundance	d_gene	j_gene	CDR3aa	CDR3nt
TRBV5-1	NA	TRBD1	TRBJ2-2	CASRGRQGNTGELFF	TGCGCCAGCAGGGGAAGACAGGGGAACACCGGGGAGCTGTTTTTT
TRBV19	NA	TRBD1	TRBJ1-2	CASSTRTGETGYTF	TGTGCCAGTAGTACCCGGACAGGGGAAACTGGCTACACCTTC
TRBV4-2	NA	NA	TRBJ2-5	CASSQDRVEETQYF	TGTGCCAGCAGCCAAGATCGAGTTGAAGAGACCCAGTACTTC
TRBV7-9	NA	TRBD1	TRBJ1-1	CASSLTGVPTEAFF	TGTGCCAGCAGCTTGACAGGGGTGCCCACTGAAGCTTTCTTT
TRBV30	NA	NA	TRBJ1-1	CAWSRTMNTEAFF	TGTGCCTGGAGCCGGACAATGAACACTGAAGCTTTCTTT
TRBV29-1	NA	TRBD1	TRBJ1-2	CSVEGQPSSSGYTF	TGCAGCGTTGAGGGACAGCCGAGCTCTTCTGGCTACACCTTC
TRBV4-1	few	TRBD1	TRBJ1-5	CASSQQQGAGQPQHF	TGCGCCAGCAGCCAGCAACAGGGGGCGGGGCAGCCCCAGCATTTT
TRBV10-3	NA	TRBD1	TRBJ2-7	CAISPGTASYEQYF	TGTGCCATCAGCCCCGGGACAGCCTCCTACGAGCAGTACTTC
TRBV9	NA	NA	TRBJ2-3	CASSLTLVAPTDTQYF	TGTGCCAGCAGCCTTACGCTAGTGGCCCCCACAGATACGCAGTATTTT
TRBV7-7	NA	NA	TRBJ1-5	CASSFPLGGNQPQHF	TGTGCCAGCAGCTTCCCGTTAGGGGGCAATCAGCCCCAGCATTTT
TRBV5-4	NA	TRBD2	TRBJ2-3	CASSPETSRTNTQYF	TGTGCCAGCAGCCCGGAGACTAGCCGCACAAATACGCAGTATTTT
TRBV30	NA	NA	TRBJ1-1	CAWSVLLNTEAFF	TGTGCCTGGAGTGTACTTCTGAACACTGAAGCTTTCTTT
TRBV19	NA	TRBD1	TRBJ2-7	CASSTMPTGTGVYEQYF	TGTGCCAGTAGTACGATGCCCACCGGGACAGGGGTGTACGAGCAGTACTTC
TRBV7-2	once	TRBD1	TRBJ1-4	CASSVTGTGREKLFF	TGTGCCAGCAGCGTTACCGGGACAGGGCGGGAAAAACTGTTTTTT
TRBV7-2	NA	TRBD1	TRBJ1-2	CASSLGVRGLSYGYTF	TGTGCCAGCAGCCTAGGGGTCAGGGGGCTCTCCTATGGCTACACCTTC
TRBV18	NA	TRBD1	TRBJ2-5	CASSPNRDRVLLETQYF	TGTGCCAGCTCTCCGAACCGGGACAGGGTCCTTCTTGAGACCCAGTACTTC
TRBV19	NA	NA	TRBJ1-2	CASSGQSYGYTF	TGTGCCAGTAGCGGACAAAGCTATGGCTACACCTTC
TRBV6-1	NA	TRBD1	TRBJ2-7	CASSFRDRESYEQYF	TGTGCCAGCAGCTTCCGGGACAGGGAATCCTACGAGCAGTACTTC
TRBV11-2	NA	NA	TRBJ1-3	CASSLAAARSGNTIYF	TGTGCCAGCAGCTTAGCCGCGGCTAGGTCTGGAAACACCATATATTTT
TRBV19	NA	TRBD2	TRBJ2-1	CASSIVGTGGRGEQFF	TGTGCCAGTAGTATAGTCGGGACTGGCGGGAGGGGTGAGCAGTTCTTC
TRBV7-3	NA	TRBD1	TRBJ2-1	CASSLDRDGEQFF	TGTGCCAGCAGCTTAGACAGGGACGGTGAGCAGTTCTTC
TRBV15	NA	TRBD2	TRBJ2-2	CATSRGGGKLTGELFF	TGTGCCACCAGCAGAGGGGGGGGTAAACTCACCGGGGAGCTGTTTTTT
TRBV6-6	NA	TRBD1	TRBJ2-1	CASSYSWEAGGDEQFF	TGTGCCAGCAGTTACTCCTGGGAGGCAGGGGGCGATGAGCAGTTCTTC
TRBV30	NA	NA	TRBJ1-1	CAWRPAMNTEAFF	TGTGCCTGGAGACCCGCTATGAACACTGAAGCTTTCTTT
TRBV6-5	NA	TRBD1	TRBJ2-7	CASRSYLGQGYEQYF	TGTGCCAGCAGGAGTTACCTGGGACAGGGATACGAGCAGTACTTC
TRBV5-1	NA	NA	TRBJ2-7	CASAGQNYEQYF	TGCGCCAGCGCAGGGCAAAACTACGAGCAGTACTTC
TRBV9	NA	NA	TRBJ2-1	CASSVSTSSYNEQFF	TGTGCCAGCAGCGTATCCACCAGCTCCTACAATGAGCAGTTCTTC
TRBV5-4	NA	TRBD1	TRBJ2-5	CASSLAGRTGAQETQYF	TGTGCCAGCAGCTTGGCGGGGCGGACAGGGGCTCAAGAGACCCAGTACTTC
TRBV6-6	NA	NA	TRBJ1-5	CASSYEMPYQPQHF	TGTGCCAGCAGTTACGAGATGCCTTACCAGCCCCAGCATTTT
TRBV6-5	NA	NA	TRBJ2-4	CACKGGGAKNIQYF	TGTGCCTGCAAGGGAGGGGGGGCCAAAAACATTCAGTACTTC
TRBV6-6	NA	NA	TRBJ2-5	CASSYSSGWQYF	TGTGCCAGCAGTTACTCGTCAGGGTGGCAGTACTTC
TRBV5-1	NA	TRBD1	TRBJ1-2	CASSLSNRDRIYGYTF	TGCGCCAGCAGCTTGTCCAATCGGGACAGGATCTATGGCTACACCTTC